This T cell receptor beta chain was documented in a study of T-cell memory formation after mild COVID-19. The overall study: Most TCR clusters belonged to a single donor. Study-wide results and limits: Second-wave clones peaking on day 37 lacked confirmed SARS-CoV-2 specificity.

As to this clonotype: The antigen remains unidentified.

Per germline, CDR1 SGHNT and CDR2 YYREEE (reference sequence). This CDR3 has 15 residues. The V and J ends lost 0 bases and 6 bases, in that order; junction bases with no gene match: 7. One entry per CDR3 protein, called by TCRdb with MiXCR from the 5' RACE reads. The table shows 540,000 or so distinct CDR3 sequences, with roughly 20% occurring only once. Sample: PBMCs or a T cell subset sorted from them (not recorded which). The chain recombines TRBV5-4 with TRBJ1-2, with 8 bases fitting TRBD1. The TCR originated in an adult woman who had mild COVID-19 (a few samples of this study predate the infection). Cell type and time point are not known. CDR3 region: CASSLGSGGFNGYTF. The CDR3 nucleotides read TGTGCCAGCAGCTTGGGTTCAGGGGGCTTTAATGGCTACACCTTC.